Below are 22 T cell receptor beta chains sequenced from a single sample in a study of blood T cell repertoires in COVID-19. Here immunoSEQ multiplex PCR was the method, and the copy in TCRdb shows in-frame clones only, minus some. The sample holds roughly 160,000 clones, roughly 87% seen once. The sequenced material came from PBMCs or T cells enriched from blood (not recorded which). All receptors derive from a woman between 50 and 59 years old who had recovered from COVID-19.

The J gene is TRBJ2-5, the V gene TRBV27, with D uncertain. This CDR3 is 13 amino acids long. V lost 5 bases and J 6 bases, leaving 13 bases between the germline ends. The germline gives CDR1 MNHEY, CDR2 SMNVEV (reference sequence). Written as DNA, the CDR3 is TGTGCCAGCAGTCCCTCCCCGCGCCAGACCCAGTACTTC. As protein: CASSPSPRQTQYF.

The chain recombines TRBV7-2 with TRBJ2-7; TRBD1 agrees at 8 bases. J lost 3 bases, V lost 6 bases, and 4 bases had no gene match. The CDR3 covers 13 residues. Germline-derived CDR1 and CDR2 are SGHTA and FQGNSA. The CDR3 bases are TGTGCCAGCAGTTTTGACAGGGGCTACGAGCAGTACTTC. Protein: CASSFDRGYEQYF.

Written as DNA, the CDR3 is TGTGCCAGCAGTACCTACAGGGGGCTCAGCACAGATACGCAGTATTTT. Protein product: CASSTYRGLSTDTQYF. The chain recombines TRBV28 with TRBJ2-3, with 9 bases that match TRBD1. The J segment lost 0 bases and the V segment lost 5 bases, leaving 6 bases of the junction unmatched. The CDR3 has 16 residues. From germline, CDR1 is MDHEN and CDR2 SYDVKM.

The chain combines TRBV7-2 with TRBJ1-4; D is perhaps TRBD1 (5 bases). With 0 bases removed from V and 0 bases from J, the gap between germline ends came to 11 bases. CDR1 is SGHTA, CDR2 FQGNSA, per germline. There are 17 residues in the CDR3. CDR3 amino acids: CASSLAPQGATNEKLFF. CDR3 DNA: TGTGCCAGCAGCTTAGCCCCGCAGGGTGCAACTAATGAAAAACTGTTTTTT.

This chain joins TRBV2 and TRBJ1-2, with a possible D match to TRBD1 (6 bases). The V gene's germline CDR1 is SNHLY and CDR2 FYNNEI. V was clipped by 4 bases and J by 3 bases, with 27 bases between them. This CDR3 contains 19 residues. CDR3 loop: CASSGFRAAQVGGDYGYTF. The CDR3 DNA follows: TGTGCCAGCAGTGGGTTTAGGGCAGCCCAGGTTGGGGGCGACTATGGCTACACCTTC.

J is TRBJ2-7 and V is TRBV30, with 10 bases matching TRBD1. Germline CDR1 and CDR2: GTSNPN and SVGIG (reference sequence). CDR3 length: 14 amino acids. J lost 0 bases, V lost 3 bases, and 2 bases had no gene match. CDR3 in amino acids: CAWRRTGGSYEQYF. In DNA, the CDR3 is TGTGCCTGGAGAAGGACAGGGGGCTCCTACGAGCAGTACTTC.

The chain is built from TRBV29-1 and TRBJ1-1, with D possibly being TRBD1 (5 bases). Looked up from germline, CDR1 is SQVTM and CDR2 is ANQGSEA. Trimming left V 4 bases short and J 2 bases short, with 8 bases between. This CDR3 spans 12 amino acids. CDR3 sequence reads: CSVGQTNTEAFF. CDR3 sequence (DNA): TGCAGCGTTGGACAGACAAACACTGAAGCTTTCTTT.

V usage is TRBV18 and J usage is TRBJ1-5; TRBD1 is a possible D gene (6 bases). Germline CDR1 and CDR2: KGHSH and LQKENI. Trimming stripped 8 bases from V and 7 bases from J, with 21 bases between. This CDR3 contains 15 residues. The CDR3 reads CASQESQGSSQPQHF. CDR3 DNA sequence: TGTGCCAGCCAGGAATCACAGGGATCTTCACAGCCCCAGCATTTT.

The CDR3 loop is CASSKTVLVGNQPQHF. CDR3 coding DNA: TGTGCCAGCAGCAAAACTGTACTAGTGGGCAATCAGCCCCAGCATTTT. The chain employs TRBV21-1 and TRBJ1-5. TRBV21-1 is a known pseudogene. This CDR3 is 16 amino acids long.

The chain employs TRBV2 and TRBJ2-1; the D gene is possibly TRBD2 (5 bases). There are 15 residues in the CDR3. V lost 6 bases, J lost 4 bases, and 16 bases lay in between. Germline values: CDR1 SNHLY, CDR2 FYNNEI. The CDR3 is CASRSSGLRYNEQFF. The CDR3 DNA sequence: TGTGCCAGCAGGTCGAGCGGACTCCGGTACAATGAGCAGTTCTTC.

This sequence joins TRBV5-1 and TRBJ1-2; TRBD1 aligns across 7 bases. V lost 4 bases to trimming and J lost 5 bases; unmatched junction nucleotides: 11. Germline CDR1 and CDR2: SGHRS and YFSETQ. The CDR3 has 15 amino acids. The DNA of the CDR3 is TGCGCCAGCAGCGACGGACGGACAGGAACTTATGGCTACACCTTC. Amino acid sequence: CASSDGRTGTYGYTF.

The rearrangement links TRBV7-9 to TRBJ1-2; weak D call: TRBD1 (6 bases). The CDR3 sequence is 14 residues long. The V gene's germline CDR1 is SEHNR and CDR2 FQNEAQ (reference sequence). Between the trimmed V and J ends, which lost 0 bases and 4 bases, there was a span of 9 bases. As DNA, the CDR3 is TGTGCCAGCAGCTTAGCGCTAGGGGGCTATGGCTACACCTTC. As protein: CASSLALGGYGYTF.

The chain's CDR3 is CASSPPSGFNEQFF. In nucleotides, the CDR3 is TGTGCCAGCAGCCCTCCCTCCGGGTTCAATGAGCAGTTCTTC. The chain employs TRBV11-2 and TRBJ2-1; D ambiguous. With 5 bases removed from V and 6 bases from J, the gap between germline ends came to 14 bases. CDR1 and CDR2 (germline): SGHAT, FQNNGV. The CDR3 is 14 residues long.

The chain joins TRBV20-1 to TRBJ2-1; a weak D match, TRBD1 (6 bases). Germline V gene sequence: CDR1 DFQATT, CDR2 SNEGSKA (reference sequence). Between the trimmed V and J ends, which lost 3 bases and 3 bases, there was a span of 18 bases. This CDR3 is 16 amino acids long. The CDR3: CSASSAWTARYNEQFF. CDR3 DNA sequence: TGCAGTGCTAGTTCAGCTTGGACAGCCCGCTACAATGAGCAGTTCTTC.

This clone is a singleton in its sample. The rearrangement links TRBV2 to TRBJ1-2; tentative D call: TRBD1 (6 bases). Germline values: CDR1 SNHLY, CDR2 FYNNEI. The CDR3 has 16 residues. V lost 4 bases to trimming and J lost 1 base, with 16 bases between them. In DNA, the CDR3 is TGTGCCAGCAGTGTGGGGGCACGGAGGATTAACTATGGCTACACCTTC. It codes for CASSVGARRINYGYTF.

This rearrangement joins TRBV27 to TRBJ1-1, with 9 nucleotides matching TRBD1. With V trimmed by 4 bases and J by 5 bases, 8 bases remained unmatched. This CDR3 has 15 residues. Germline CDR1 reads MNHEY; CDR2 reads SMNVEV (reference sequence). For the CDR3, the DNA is TGTGCCAGCAGTTCCCTGGGGACAGGGCGAACTGAAGCTTTCTTT. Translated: CASSSLGTGRTEAFF.

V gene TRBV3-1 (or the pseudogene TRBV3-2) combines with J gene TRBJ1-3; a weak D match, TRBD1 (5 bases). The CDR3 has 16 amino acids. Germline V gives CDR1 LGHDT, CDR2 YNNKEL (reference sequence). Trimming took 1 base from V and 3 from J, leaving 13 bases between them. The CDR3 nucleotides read TGTGCCAGCAGCCAAGTAGGGGCCCTCCTTGGAAACACCATATATTTT. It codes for CASSQVGALLGNTIYF.

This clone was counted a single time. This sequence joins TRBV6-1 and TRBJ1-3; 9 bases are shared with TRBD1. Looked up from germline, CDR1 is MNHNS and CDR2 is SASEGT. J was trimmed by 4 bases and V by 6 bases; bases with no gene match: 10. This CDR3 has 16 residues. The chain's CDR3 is CASSETGGASGNTIYF. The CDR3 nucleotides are TGTGCCAGCAGCGAAACAGGGGGCGCTTCCGGAAACACCATATATTTT.

The CDR3 coding sequence is TGTGCCTGGAGTAAGGTGGACGGGAGGGTTGGAGAGACCCAGTACTTC. Its protein is CAWSKVDGRVGETQYF. V is TRBV30 and J is TRBJ2-5, with 8 bases fitting TRBD2. Per the germline V gene, CDR1 is GTSNPN and CDR2 is SVGIG (reference sequence). Germline trimming cut 2 bases from V and 4 bases from J; bases unmatched to any gene: 12. The CDR3 loop spans 16 amino acids.

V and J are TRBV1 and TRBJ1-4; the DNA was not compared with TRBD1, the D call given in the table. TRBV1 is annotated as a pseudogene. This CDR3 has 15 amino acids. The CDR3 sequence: CTSSQSQGTNEKLFF. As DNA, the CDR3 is TGCACCAGCAGCCAATCACAGGGGACTAATGAAAAACTGTTTTTT.

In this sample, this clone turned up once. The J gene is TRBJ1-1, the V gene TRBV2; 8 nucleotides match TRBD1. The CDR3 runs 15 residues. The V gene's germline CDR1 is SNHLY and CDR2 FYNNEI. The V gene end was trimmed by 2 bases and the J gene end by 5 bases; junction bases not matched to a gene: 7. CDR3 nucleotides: TGTGCCAGCAGTGAACTCGGGACAGGACGGACTGAAGCTTTCTTT. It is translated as CASSELGTGRTEAFF.

The CDR3 is CASSVDRGDSPLHF. CDR3 DNA sequence: TGTGCCAGCAGCGTAGACAGGGGCGATTCACCCCTCCACTTT. V is TRBV9 and J is TRBJ1-6; TRBD1 aligns across 7 bases. Trimming cost V 0 bases and J 8 bases; bases outside gene matches: 2. Germline values: CDR1 SGDLS, CDR2 YYNGEE. The CDR3 spans 14 residues.